Listed below are T cell receptor beta chains from one sample, sequenced in a study of T cell responses to AZD1222 COVID-19 vaccine. TCRdb's table, derived via immunoSEQ multiplex PCR, lists solely in-frame clones and lacks some. The sample lists around 140,000 clones, approximately 87% occurring once. Sequencing used peripheral blood, obtained 28 days after the second AZD1222 dose. Receptors originate from an adult who received the AZD1222 COVID-19 vaccine. Each CDR3 is given with its conserved first and last residue. Each record gives: J gene, clone size, D gene, V gene, CDR3 DNA, CDR3 protein. A D gene is named only where the DNA matches it firmly. Where a row states a size, it is once, few, many or the class of an expanded clone; other rows omit it.

J: TRBJ2-3
size: once
D: -
V: TRBV4-1
DNA: TGCGCCAGCAGCCAGGGGTTAGGTGCAGATACGCAGTATTTT
CDR3: CASSQGLGADTQYF

J: TRBJ2-5
size: -
D: TRBD2
V: TRBV7-8
DNA: TGTGCCAGCAGCTCAACCCACGGGACTAGCGGGAGACGAGAGACCCAGTACTTC
CDR3: CASSSTHGTSGRRETQYF

J: TRBJ1-6
size: -
D: TRBD1
V: TRBV9
DNA: TGTGCCAGCAGTCCGGGACAGATAAATTCACCCCTCCACTTT
CDR3: CASSPGQINSPLHF

J: TRBJ2-3
size: -
D: -
V: TRBV5-1
DNA: TGCGCCAGCAGCTTGGAGTTCGGCGGCAGTACAAGCACAGATACGCAGTATTTT
CDR3: CASSLEFGGSTSTDTQYF

J: TRBJ2-4
size: few
D: -
V: TRBV9
DNA: TGTGCCAGCAGTTCGGACACCCAGAAAAACATTCAGTACTTC
CDR3: CASSSDTQKNIQYF

J: TRBJ1-1
size: -
D: -
V: TRBV5-5
DNA: TGTGCCAGCAGCTCAAGGTTGGCGCTGGGCACTGAAGCTTTCTTT
CDR3: CASSSRLALGTEAFF

J: TRBJ2-1
size: -
D: -
V: TRBV7-9
DNA: TGTGCCAGCAGCTCTCCGGGAATATCGTCGTCTGAGCAGTTCTTC
CDR3: CASSSPGISSSEQFF

J: TRBJ2-5
size: -
D: TRBD2
V: TRBV5-6
DNA: TGTGCCAGTGGCACAACGGGGGGGCCGGACCAAGAGACCCAGTACTTC
CDR3: CASGTTGGPDQETQYF

J: TRBJ2-1
size: -
D: TRBD2
V: TRBV6-5
DNA: TGTGCCAGCAGTTTAATCGGGACTAGGGCCAATGAGCAGTTCTTC
CDR3: CASSLIGTRANEQFF

J: TRBJ1-6
size: -
D: -
V: TRBV27
DNA: TGTGCCAGCAGTTTATGGTTGCAGCACTCCTATAATTCACCCCTCCACTTT
CDR3: CASSLWLQHSYNSPLHF

J: TRBJ1-1
size: few
D: -
V: TRBV12-5
DNA: TGTGCTAGTGCCGTGGATAACACTGAAGCTTTCTTT
CDR3: CASAVDNTEAFF

J: TRBJ1-2
size: -
D: -
V: TRBV6-5
DNA: TGTGCCACCCTCAGTTGGGTAGGGGAAAATGGCTACACCTTC
CDR3: CATLSWVGENGYTF

J: TRBJ1-5
size: few
D: TRBD1
V: TRBV10-2
DNA: TGCGCCAGCAGGGGACAGGGCGATCAGCCCCAGCATTTT
CDR3: CASRGQGDQPQHF

J: TRBJ2-5
size: -
D: TRBD2
V: TRBV28
DNA: TGTGCCAGCACCCATTTCGAGCGGGAGATCGAAGAGACCCAGTACTTC
CDR3: CASTHFEREIEETQYF

J: TRBJ2-1
size: -
D: TRBD2
V: TRBV18
DNA: TGTGCCAGCTCACCAGAGGCTCTAGCGGGAGTTGTCGATGAGCAGTTCTTC
CDR3: CASSPEALAGVVDEQFF

J: TRBJ1-5
size: few
D: TRBD1
V: TRBV3-1/TRBV3-2
DNA: TGTGCCAGCAGCCCCGGACAGGGACTGAGGCCCCAGCATTTT
CDR3: CASSPGQGLRPQHF

J: TRBJ1-5
size: -
D: -
V: TRBV7-6
DNA: TGTGCCAGCAGCTTTGGAAATCAGCAGCCCCAGCATTTT
CDR3: CASSFGNQQPQHF

J: TRBJ1-2
size: -
D: -
V: TRBV7-9
DNA: TGTGCCAGCAGCTTAGATCAGGGGTCCACCGGCGGCTACACCTTC
CDR3: CASSLDQGSTGGYTF

J: TRBJ2-7
size: -
D: -
V: TRBV29-1
DNA: TGCAGCGTTGAAGGCGGAGCCTACGAGCAGTACTTC
CDR3: CSVEGGAYEQYF

J: TRBJ2-5
size: once
D: -
V: TRBV7-9
DNA: TGTGCCAGCAGCTTAGCGGGGGGAAAAGAGACCCAGTACTTC
CDR3: CASSLAGGKETQYF

J: TRBJ2-7
size: -
D: TRBD2
V: TRBV7-8
DNA: TGTGCCAGCAGCCAGGGACTAGCTGTCTACGAGCAGTACTTC
CDR3: CASSQGLAVYEQYF

J: TRBJ1-2
size: -
D: TRBD1
V: TRBV28
DNA: TGTGCCAGCAGTTCGGGGACAGGGAACTATGGCTACACCTTC
CDR3: CASSSGTGNYGYTF

J: TRBJ2-3
size: -
D: -
V: TRBV30
DNA: TGTGCCTGGAGTGTACTAGTGCAATCGCAGTATTTT
CDR3: CAWSVLVQSQYF

J: TRBJ2-1
size: -
D: -
V: TRBV9
DNA: TGTGCCAGCAGCCCTCGCTACAATGAGCAGTTCTTC
CDR3: CASSPRYNEQFF

J: TRBJ2-1
size: -
D: -
V: TRBV6-5
DNA: TGTGCCAGCCAAAGAGAGGCCGTTTCCTACAATGAGCAGTTCTTC
CDR3: CASQREAVSYNEQFF

J: TRBJ2-4
size: -
D: TRBD1
V: TRBV19
DNA: TGTGCCAGTAGTACCGGGACAGGGGTCAAAAACATTCAGTACTTC
CDR3: CASSTGTGVKNIQYF

J: TRBJ1-2
size: -
D: -
V: TRBV9
DNA: TGTGCCAGCAGCGTAGATGGGAGAGGGCTGGGTGGCTACACCTTC
CDR3: CASSVDGRGLGGYTF

J: TRBJ1-5
size: -
D: -
V: TRBV7-2
DNA: TGTGCCAGCACCCGGCCCGGGGGCGATCAGCCCCAGCATTTT
CDR3: CASTRPGGDQPQHF

J: TRBJ1-4
size: -
D: TRBD1
V: TRBV6-5
DNA: TGTGCCAGCAGGCTGGACAGGGGGGCTAATGAAAAACTGTTTTTT
CDR3: CASRLDRGANEKLFF

J: TRBJ1-1
size: few
D: TRBD1
V: TRBV3-1/TRBV3-2
DNA: TGTGCCAGCAGCCAAGAGGCAAACAGGGGTATGAACACTGAAGCTTTCTTT
CDR3: CASSQEANRGMNTEAFF

J: TRBJ1-2
size: -
D: -
V: TRBV29-1
DNA: TGCAGCGTTGATTTGGGGAGTTTTGGCTACACCTTC
CDR3: CSVDLGSFGYTF

J: TRBJ1-2
size: -
D: -
V: TRBV15
DNA: TGTGCCACCAGCAGAGGGGATCACTATGGCTACACCTTC
CDR3: CATSRGDHYGYTF

J: TRBJ1-5
size: -
D: TRBD1
V: TRBV18
DNA: TGTGCCAGCTCAACATCCGGGCAGGGGGCTAGGAGCAATCAGCCCCAGCATTTT
CDR3: CASSTSGQGARSNQPQHF

J: TRBJ2-1
size: -
D: -
V: TRBV10-3
DNA: TGTGCCATCAAGGGGGGGGATACCCCAAACAATGAGCAGTTCTTC
CDR3: CAIKGGDTPNNEQFF

J: TRBJ1-3
size: once
D: -
V: TRBV4-3
DNA: TGCGCCAGCAGCCAAGAGGGGCCCGGAAACACCATATATTTT
CDR3: CASSQEGPGNTIYF

J: TRBJ2-3
size: -
D: -
V: TRBV19
DNA: TGTGCCAGTAACTCCCCACAGGTGGGCACAGATACGCAGTATTTT
CDR3: CASNSPQVGTDTQYF

J: TRBJ2-5
size: -
D: TRBD1
V: TRBV3-1/TRBV3-2
DNA: TGTGCCAGCATTTCCACGGGACAGGGGTTGGAGACCCAGTACTTC
CDR3: CASISTGQGLETQYF

J: TRBJ2-7
size: -
D: -
V: TRBV19
DNA: TGTGCCAGTAGTATCCAGGGGAACGAGCAGTACTTC
CDR3: CASSIQGNEQYF

J: TRBJ1-2
size: -
D: -
V: TRBV5-1
DNA: TGCGCCAGCAGCTTGGCGCGGCCCCCTGCGGCCTACACCTTC
CDR3: CASSLARPPAAYTF

J: TRBJ2-1
size: -
D: -
V: TRBV5-4
DNA: TGTGCCAGCAGCGGGGGGGACACTTACAATGAGCAGTTCTTC
CDR3: CASSGGDTYNEQFF

J: TRBJ2-5
size: -
D: -
V: TRBV4-1
DNA: TGCGCCAGCAGCCAAGCCGTAGGAACCGTCGCGGAGACCCAGTACTTC
CDR3: CASSQAVGTVAETQYF

J: TRBJ2-1
size: -
D: TRBD2
V: TRBV9
DNA: TGTGCCAGCAGCATAGCGGGGGATTCGTACAATGAGCAGTTCTTC
CDR3: CASSIAGDSYNEQFF

J: TRBJ1-3
size: -
D: -
V: TRBV19
DNA: TGTGCCAGTGCCGGCAGCTCTGGAAACACCATATATTTT
CDR3: CASAGSSGNTIYF

J: TRBJ1-6
size: -
D: -
V: TRBV7-8
DNA: TGTGCCAGCAGCTTAGTGGCCCTAGGCGCGAATTCACCCCTCCACTTT
CDR3: CASSLVALGANSPLHF

J: TRBJ1-1
size: -
D: -
V: TRBV30
DNA: TGTGCCTGGAGACCCCACGGGACTGAAGCTTTCTTT
CDR3: CAWRPHGTEAFF

J: TRBJ1-3
size: -
D: TRBD1
V: TRBV3-1/TRBV3-2
DNA: TGTGCCAGCAGCCTGGGACAGGGTGGCGGAAACACCATATATTTT
CDR3: CASSLGQGGGNTIYF

J: TRBJ1-1
size: -
D: -
V: TRBV5-4
DNA: TGTGCCAGCAGCTTCGGAAGGAGCCCTGAAGCTTTCTTT
CDR3: CASSFGRSPEAFF

J: TRBJ2-3
size: few
D: TRBD2
V: TRBV4-3
DNA: TGCGCCAGCAGCCAAGACGGACTAGGGGTAGATACGCAGTATTTT
CDR3: CASSQDGLGVDTQYF

J: TRBJ1-1
size: -
D: -
V: TRBV5-1
DNA: TGCGCCAGCAGCCCGGATGGGGGCACTGAAGCTTTCTTT
CDR3: CASSPDGGTEAFF

J: TRBJ2-5
size: -
D: -
V: TRBV28
DNA: TGTGCCAGCAGTTTGGTGGGGGAATTAGAGACCCAGTACTTC
CDR3: CASSLVGELETQYF

J: TRBJ1-4
size: -
D: TRBD1
V: TRBV2
DNA: TGTGCCAGCGGGACAGGGCGTGAAAAACTGTTTTTT
CDR3: CASGTGREKLFF

J: TRBJ1-4
size: -
D: -
V: TRBV9
DNA: TGTGCCAGCAGCGTAGGAACGACGCAGGGTATTAATGAAAAACTGTTTTTT
CDR3: CASSVGTTQGINEKLFF

J: TRBJ1-5
size: once
D: -
V: TRBV3-1/TRBV3-2
DNA: TGTGCCAGCAGCCGTCACCATCCCTGGGGACGGCCCCAGCATTTT
CDR3: CASSRHHPWGRPQHF

J: TRBJ1-5
size: -
D: -
V: TRBV30
DNA: TGTGCCTGGAGTGCGGGGGGGGACCAGCCCCAGCATTTT
CDR3: CAWSAGGDQPQHF